In this sample, the clone carrying this T cell receptor beta chain turned up a few times. Its target is unknown. This entry comes from a study of post-analysis software for immune sequencing data. Overall study findings and caveats: Strong co-clustering by F measure was evident for samples that had been prepared in the same batch. Patients carried several TRBV segments more frequently than controls did, and TRBV5-6, TRBV5-1 and TRBV20-1 were among them. Normalized Chao1 diversity was significantly lower in multiple sclerosis patients than in controls.

TCR beta cDNA libraries had unique molecular identifiers. Each batch of about 0.95 to 11 million T cells produced roughly 0.5 million cDNA molecules. One entry per CDR3 protein, called by TCRdb with MiXCR from the PCR reads. The sample has about 810,000 distinct CDR3 sequences; approximately 50% are singletons. The CDR3 has 17 amino acids. The germline CDR1 and CDR2 sequences are SGDLS and YYNGEE. Deletions cut 3 bases from V and 1 base from J, with 19 bases between. The receptor was isolated from a girl aged 10 to 17 with multiple sclerosis. Sample: blood. The chain combines TRBV9 with TRBJ2-5, with TRBD2 as a possible D gene (6 bases). The CDR3 here is CASSAPHEPGGQETQYF. CDR3 DNA: TGTGCCAGCAGCGCACCTCACGAACCCGGGGGCCAAGAGACCCAGTACTTC.